This entry lists 24 T cell receptor beta chains sequenced from one sample in a study of blood T cells in healthy people across ages. The authors ran a second PCR of about 7 to 11 cycles using a sample-barcoded 5' primer and a J-beta primer mix. TCRdb re-derived calls from the 5' RACE reads in MiXCR, one entry per CDR3 protein. The sample holds over a million distinct CDR3 sequences; almost 25% are singletons and the top ten take around 0.75%. The data also belong to a second study, concerning T cells of mothers and their children.

The sequenced sample consisted of blood. Receptors originate from a girl between 2 and 10 years old in good health.

The J gene is TRBJ1-3, the V gene TRBV27, with D possibly TRBD1 on 6 matching bases. Per the germline V gene, CDR1 is MNHEY and CDR2 is SMNVEV (reference sequence). V was clipped by 5 bases and J by 1 base, with 12 bases between them. The CDR3 loop spans 15 amino acids. DNA for the CDR3: TGTGCCAGCAGTCCTCTGGACAGATCTGGAAACACCATATATTTT. It codes for CASSPLDRSGNTIYF.

This clonotype appeared a few times. The V gene is TRBV24-1, the J gene TRBJ2-7; D ambiguous. This CDR3 has 11 amino acids. CDR1 KGHDR and CDR2 SFDVKD come from the germline V gene. V was cut by 8 bases and J by 2 bases, with 6 bases left in between. CDR3 in amino acids: CATKATYEQYF. DNA of the CDR3: TGTGCCACCAAGGCGACCTACGAGCAGTACTTC.

This clonotype appeared a few times. The chain recombines TRBV2 with TRBJ2-5; the match to TRBD1 covers 9 bases. With the DNA end fitting TRBJ2-7 better, the J assignment may be wrong. CDR3 size: 15 residues. CDR1 SNHLY and CDR2 FYNNEI come from the germline V gene. DNA for the CDR3: TGTGCCAGCAGTAATGGACAGGGGACTCTCTACGAGCAGTACTTC. Its translation is CASSNGQGTLYEQYF.

The rearrangement links TRBV20-1 to TRBJ2-1, with TRBD1 matching over 7 bases. J lost 0 bases, V lost 6 bases, and 5 bases had no gene match. Germline-derived CDR1 and CDR2 are DFQATT and SNEGSKA (reference sequence). The length of the CDR3 is 14 residues. The chain's CDR3 is CSAETGSSYNEQFF. The CDR3 nucleotides read TGCAGTGCCGAGACAGGGTCCTCCTACAATGAGCAGTTCTTC.

This clonotype occurred a few times. A read error may produce the germline difference seen at one junction end. CDR3 DNA sequence: TGCGCCAGCAGCGAAACGTCCATCAGAATAACCCAAGAGGCCCAGTACTTC. The encoded protein is CASSETSIRITQEAQYF. The chain uses TRBV5-1 and TRBJ2-5; D gene uncertain. Germline CDR1 is SGHRS and CDR2 is YFSETQ. This CDR3 spans 17 amino acids.

The V and J genes are TRBV4-1 and TRBJ2-4; D remains ambiguous. Germline-derived CDR1 and CDR2 are MGHRA and YSYEKL. This CDR3 contains 16 residues. Between the trimmed V and J ends, which lost 3 bases and 9 bases, there was a span of 21 bases. Here the CDR3 reads CASSHKSYRFWGIQYF. CDR3 DNA sequence: TGCGCCAGCAGCCATAAATCGTATCGGTTTTGGGGCATTCAGTACTTC.

The sample holds a few counts of this clonotype. The chain links TRBV6-5 to TRBJ2-7; possibly TRBD1 for D (5 bases). Trimming shortened V by 10 bases and J by 0 bases, and 19 bases separated the two germline ends. CDR1 MNHEY and CDR2 SVGAGI come from the germline V gene. The CDR3 is made up of 15 amino acids. CDR3 sequence (DNA): TGTGCCACTACAATTCAGGGAATTAGCTCCTACGAGCAGTACTTC. It encodes CATTIQGISSYEQYF.

The CDR3 sequence: CASSYSDNPRTYEQYF. CDR3 DNA sequence: TGTGCCAGCAGTTACTCCGATAACCCGAGGACTTACGAGCAGTACTTC. The rearrangement joins TRBV6-8 to TRBJ2-5, with D tentatively TRBD2 (5 bases). The J call may be in error: the DNA end matches TRBJ2-7 better. This CDR3 has 16 residues. Germline lookup yields CDR1 MNHGY and CDR2 SAAAGT.

V and J are TRBV4-1 and TRBJ2-5; possible D gene TRBD1, 6 bases. Matching the DNA end better, TRBJ2-7 makes the J call doubtful. The germline CDR1 and CDR2 sequences are MGHRA and YSYEKL. The CDR3 runs 16 residues. The CDR3 bases are TGCGCCAGCAGCCAAGAAGGTCAACTAGGGGGCTACGAGCAGTACTTC. Translation: CASSQEGQLGGYEQYF.

This chain links TRBV12-3 or TRBV12-4 with TRBJ2-4, with D possibly being TRBD2 (6 bases). V was shortened by 5 bases and J by 7 bases, with 18 bases between the two germline ends. The CDR3 length is 15 residues. This CDR3 reads CASSLMGKGRNIQYF. CDR3 coding DNA: TGTGCCAGCAGTCTTATGGGAAAGGGGAGGAACATTCAGTACTTC.

The table lists this clonotype with a few counts. One end of the junction varies from germline; a read error may be responsible. The V gene is TRBV12-3 or TRBV12-4, the J gene TRBJ2-6; D is perhaps TRBD1 (5 bases). The CDR3 contains 15 residues. The CDR3 protein is CASSFVFSGANVLTF. The CDR3 DNA follows: TGTGCCAGCAGTTTTGTTTTCTCTGGGGCCAACGTTCTGACTTTC.

The chain uses TRBV6-1 and TRBJ1-2; D is unclear. CDR1 is MNHNS, CDR2 SASEGT, per germline. CDR3 length equals 14 residues. Trimming took off 2 bases at V and 4 bases at J, with 11 bases between the two ends. CDR3 region: CASSELPQIYGYTF. The CDR3, as DNA: TGTGCCAGCAGTGAATTGCCACAGATCTATGGCTACACCTTC.

The V and J genes are TRBV9 and TRBJ1-6; TRBD1 matches 11 bases. There are 15 residues in the CDR3. V gave up 6 bases and J gave up 7 bases; unmatched junction bases: 6. Germline V CDR1 and CDR2: SGDLS, YYNGEE. The CDR3 region has the DNA TGTGCCAGCACCTCTGGGACAGGGGGGAATTCACCCCTCCACTTT. Its translation: CASTSGTGGNSPLHF.

The gene calls are TRBV7-2 and TRBJ2-3, with 8 bases fitting TRBD2. The CDR3 has 14 amino acids. V shed 3 bases, J shed 7 bases, and the junction held 6 bases outside the gene matches. CDR1 and CDR2 (germline): SGHTA, FQGNSA. CDR3 nucleotide sequence: TGTGCCAGCAGCTTTAGCGGGGATACTAATACGCAGTATTTT. Translating gives CASSFSGDTNTQYF. Combining the CDR3 with reference TRBV7-2 and TRBJ2-3 gives the whole variable domain GAGVSQSPSNKVTEKGKDVELRCDPISGHTALYWYRQSLGQGLEFLIYFQGNSAPDKSGLPSDRFSAERTGGSVSTLTIQRTQQEDSAVYLCASSFSGDTNTQYFGPGTRLTVL.

J is TRBJ2-2 and V is TRBV7-8; a possible D gene is TRBD1 (6 bases). Between the trimmed V and J ends, which lost 0 bases and 0 bases, there was a span of 14 bases. CDR1 is SGHVS and CDR2 is FQNEAQ in the germline V gene. This CDR3 contains 18 residues. CDR3 sequence (DNA): TGTGCCAGCAGCTTAGCAGTGCTGCGGACAGCGAACACCGGGGAGCTGTTTTTT. It encodes CASSLAVLRTANTGELFF.

The genes are TRBV7-3 and TRBJ2-2, with 12 bases matching TRBD2. The CDR3 contains 14 residues. Germline V gene sequence: CDR1 SGHTA, CDR2 FQGTGA. The V gene end was trimmed by 5 bases and the J gene end by 7 bases; junction bases not matched to a gene: 2. CDR3 in DNA: TGTGCCAGCAGCCAACTAGCGGGAGGCGGGGAGCTGTTTTTT. Its protein product is CASSQLAGGGELFF.

V is TRBV29-1 and J is TRBJ1-1, with D perhaps TRBD1 (6 bases). The CDR3 extends over 11 amino acids. V was cut by 7 bases and J by 6 bases, with 12 bases left in between. CDR1 is SQVTM, CDR2 ANQGSEA, per germline. The CDR3 DNA sequence: TGCAGCGGCAGGGGTTTCGCTGAAGCTTTCTTT. This codes for CSGRGFAEAFF.

This clonotype was seen more than once but under ten times. The chain combines TRBV6-2 or TRBV6-3 with TRBJ2-1, with D unclear. The CDR3 runs to 19 residues. CDR1 and CDR2 from the germline V gene are MNHEY and SVGEGT. V was cut by 0 bases and J by 2 bases, with 20 bases left in between. The CDR3 reads CASSYSRVPRPTPYNEQFF. The CDR3 region has the DNA TGTGCCAGCAGTTACTCGAGAGTTCCGCGCCCTACGCCCTACAATGAGCAGTTCTTC.

This chain joins TRBV7-3 and TRBJ2-5; no clear D. Germline V gene lookup returns CDR1 SGHTA and CDR2 FQGTGA. The V and J ends lost 5 bases and 4 bases respectively, with 17 bases between them. This CDR3 has 15 amino acids. CDR3 DNA: TGTGCCAGCAGCCCCGGCCTAGTGAGTTCAGAGACCCAGTACTTC. Translating gives CASSPGLVSSETQYF.

This clonotype was found a few times. The rearrangement links TRBV5-1 to TRBJ1-2, with unresolved D. V was shortened by 2 bases and J by 1 base, with 9 bases between the two germline ends. Germline V gene data show CDR1 as SGHRS and CDR2 as YFSETQ. The CDR3 covers 14 residues. The CDR3 DNA reads TGCGCCAGCAGCTTCCCTGCTGATAACTATGGCTACACCTTC. The encoded protein is CASSFPADNYGYTF.

The chain is built from TRBV6-5 and TRBJ1-2, with no clear D. V lost 0 bases, J lost 0 bases, and 8 bases lay in between. The CDR3 loop spans 15 amino acids. Germline CDR1 and CDR2: MNHEY and SVGAGI. CDR3 DNA sequence: TGTGCCAGCAGTTACTCGGCAGGTGCTAACTATGGCTACACCTTC. Translated: CASSYSAGANYGYTF.

Notes on this clonotype: Mismatch with germline at one junction end may stem from a read error. This chain connects TRBV10-2 to TRBJ1-1, with D perhaps TRBD1 (5 bases). The V gene's germline CDR1 is WSHSY and CDR2 SAAADI. The CDR3 covers 14 residues. The CDR3: CASSEGDRNIEAFF. CDR3 nucleotide sequence: TGCGCCAGCAGTGAGGGGGACCGCAACATTGAAGCTTTCTTT.

The V and J genes are TRBV2 and TRBJ2-3, with 7 nucleotides matching TRBD2. V dropped 3 bases and J dropped 0; count of bases not matched to a gene: 12. This CDR3 has 18 amino acids. The V gene's germline CDR1 is SNHLY and CDR2 FYNNEI. The CDR3 DNA reads TGTGCCAGCAGTGAGGCCCCCCTCAGCGGGGTAAGCACAGATACGCAGTATTTT. It encodes CASSEAPLSGVSTDTQYF.

This clonotype occurred a few times. The chain has TRBV4-2 and TRBJ2-5; D gene uncertain. With the DNA end fitting TRBJ2-1 better, the J assignment may be wrong. The CDR3 covers 16 residues. Germline CDR1 is LGHNA and CDR2 is YNFKEQ. The CDR3 DNA reads TGTGCCAGCAGCCAAGGAGTCGTGAGGACCCTGAATGAGCAGTTCTTC. As protein: CASSQGVVRTLNEQFF.